This is a list of T cell receptor beta chains from one sample in a study of blood T cell repertoires in COVID-19. Clones were sequenced by immunoSEQ multiplex PCR, and TCRdb holds only the in-frame ones, with some missing. The sample includes 85,000 to 95,000 clones, roughly 90% seen only once; the top ten take roughly a sixth. The sequenced material came from peripheral blood. These receptors were obtained from a woman older than 75 with acute or convalescent COVID-19. CDR3s include the opening cysteine and the closing phenylalanine or tryptophan. Each record gives: J gene, V gene, clone size, D gene, CDR3 DNA, CDR3 protein. The D gene is left open where the match is weak. Only some rows state a clone size, as once, few, many or a class for expanded clones.

TRBJ1-1 TRBV6-5 NA TRBD1 TGTGCCAGCAGTACGTACAGGGGGGCGAACACTGAAGCTTTCTTT CASSTYRGANTEAFF
TRBJ2-7 TRBV28 NA NA TGTGCCAGCAGCCGAAACCAGGGCCTCGAGCAGTACTTC CASSRNQGLEQYF
TRBJ2-7 TRBV5-1 NA TRBD2 TGCGCCAGCCGCCCCGGCGGGGGGGCCTACGAGCAGTACTTC CASRPGGGAYEQYF
TRBJ2-2 TRBV12-5 NA TRBD2 TGTGCTAGTGGTTTGAAGGCGGGGGGGCCCGGGGAGCTGTTTTTT CASGLKAGGPGELFF
TRBJ1-1 TRBV30 NA NA TGTGCCTTTGTAGGGGAGAACACTGAAGCTTTCTTT CAFVGENTEAFF
TRBJ2-7 TRBV5-1 NA TRBD2 TGCGCCAGCAGCTTGATGCCTAGCGGGGACGAGCAGTACTTC CASSLMPSGDEQYF
TRBJ1-4 TRBV11-1 NA NA TGTGCCAGCAGCCGACAGCCCATGTTTGAAAAACTGTTTTTT CASSRQPMFEKLFF
TRBJ1-1 TRBV5-1 NA NA TGCGCCAGCAGCTACACCGGGACACCTGAAGCTTTCTTT CASSYTGTPEAFF
TRBJ2-2 TRBV6-4 NA TRBD1 TGTGCCAGCAGTAAAACAGGGGTCAACACCGGGGAGCTGTTTTTT CASSKTGVNTGELFF
TRBJ2-1 TRBV7-9 NA NA TGTGCCAGCAGCCCCCTGACTAAATCCTACAATGAGCAGTTCTTC CASSPLTKSYNEQFF
TRBJ1-3 TRBV9 NA NA TGTGCCAGCAGCGCCCGGCCGTGGGGGGCTGGAAACACCATATATTTT CASSARPWGAGNTIYF
TRBJ2-7 TRBV4-2 NA TRBD1 TGTGCCAGCAGCCAGTTCGGACAGGGGCTCTACGAGCAGTACTTC CASSQFGQGLYEQYF
TRBJ2-2 TRBV5-1 few TRBD2 TGCGCCAGCAGCGCCCCTAGCGGGGGGGCCGACACCGGGGAGCTGTTTTTT CASSAPSGGADTGELFF
TRBJ2-3 TRBV2 NA TRBD2 TGTGCCAGCAGTGATAGTCTAGCGGGGGGCTCCAGCATCACAGATACGCAGTATTTT CASSDSLAGGSSITDTQYF
TRBJ2-1 TRBV7-8 NA NA TGTGCCAGCAGCTTAGGGGACAACAATGAGCAGTTCTTC CASSLGDNNEQFF
TRBJ2-7 TRBV5-4 NA TRBD2 TGTGCCAGCAGCTGGGGGACTAGCGCTACCTACGAGCAGTACTTC CASSWGTSATYEQYF
TRBJ1-1 TRBV18 once NA TGTGCCAGCTCACCACAGGGGTGGGAAACTGAAGCTTTCTTT CASSPQGWETEAFF
TRBJ1-1 TRBV18 NA NA TGTGCCAGCTCACCTTATCCGGGATTGAACACTGAAGCTTTCTTT CASSPYPGLNTEAFF
TRBJ1-1 TRBV6-5 once TRBD1 TGTGCCAGCAGGGGACAGTTGAACACTGAAGCTTTCTTT CASRGQLNTEAFF
TRBJ1-5 TRBV6-5 NA NA TGTGCCAGCAGTTTTACGGGCAATCAGCCCCAGCATTTT CASSFTGNQPQHF
TRBJ1-4 TRBV19 NA TRBD1 TGTGCCAGTAGTACAGGAGTCACAGGGGGCCATGGAGAAAAACTGTTTTTT CASSTGVTGGHGEKLFF
TRBJ1-2 TRBV19 NA NA TGTGCCAGTAAAACTGGTCCCCGTGGCTACACCTTC CASKTGPRGYTF
TRBJ2-7 TRBV7-9 NA NA TGTGCCAGCAACCGGGGAGGGGGATCCTACGAGCAGTACTTC CASNRGGGSYEQYF
TRBJ2-3 TRBV5-6 NA TRBD2 TGTGCCAGCAGCTCAGCGGGGGGCCGTGGAGATACGCAGTATTTT CASSSAGGRGDTQYF
TRBJ2-3 TRBV29-1 NA TRBD2 TGCAGCGTTGAGGAAGCGGGGGCTGCCACAGATACGCAGTATTTT CSVEEAGAATDTQYF
TRBJ1-5 TRBV19 few NA TGTGCCAGTAGTATAGCTTCGGGTGCCTATGATCAGCCCCAGCATTTT CASSIASGAYDQPQHF
TRBJ1-4 TRBV5-1 NA NA TGCGCCAGCAGCTTGATGGCCGATAATGAAAAACTGTTTTTT CASSLMADNEKLFF
TRBJ2-7 TRBV18 once TRBD2 TGTGCCAGCTCACATACCGGGACTAGCGGGGGTTTTCCCTACGAGCAGTACTTC CASSHTGTSGGFPYEQYF
TRBJ1-2 TRBV2 NA NA TGTGCCAGCAGTGAAGCGGGGGGGGCGGCCTATGGCTACACCTTC CASSEAGGAAYGYTF
TRBJ2-5 TRBV3-1/TRBV3-2 NA TRBD2 TGTGCCAGCAGCCAAGATCTCATAGCGGGGTCCGGGACCCAGTACTTC CASSQDLIAGSGTQYF
TRBJ2-7 TRBV5-5 once NA TGTGCCAGCAGCTTGGAGGGGTGGTCCTCCTACGAGCAGTACTTC CASSLEGWSSYEQYF
TRBJ1-4 TRBV7-8 few NA TGTGCCAGCAGCTTCCGTCTAAGTGAAAAACTGTTTTTT CASSFRLSEKLFF
TRBJ2-3 TRBV7-2 NA NA TGTGCCAGCAGCTTCCGGGCAGATACGCAGTATTTT CASSFRADTQYF
TRBJ1-4 TRBV4-2 once NA TGTGCCAGCAGCCAAAGTCGGCAGGCAACTAATGAAAAACTGTTTTTT CASSQSRQATNEKLFF
TRBJ2-5 TRBV6-5 NA TRBD1 TGTGCCAGCAGTTGGGACAGAAAAGAGACCCAGTACTTC CASSWDRKETQYF
TRBJ2-2 TRBV2 NA TRBD1 TGTGCCAGCAATCAGGGGGCTGGCACCGGGGAGCTGTTTTTT CASNQGAGTGELFF
TRBJ1-1 TRBV28 NA TRBD1 TGTGCCAGCAGCACACAGGGGGCGTGGACTGAAGCTTTCTTT CASSTQGAWTEAFF
TRBJ2-2 TRBV3-1/TRBV3-2 once NA TGTGCCAGCAGCCAAGTCGGGTCCACCGGGGAGCTGTTTTTT CASSQVGSTGELFF
TRBJ2-2 TRBV7-2 once NA TGTGCCAGCAGCTTACAGGGTTATTACACCGGGGAGCTGTTTTTT CASSLQGYYTGELFF
TRBJ1-1 TRBV2 few NA TGTGCCAGCAACACTGGGGGGACCACTGAAGCTTTCTTT CASNTGGTTEAFF
TRBJ1-1 TRBV4-1 NA TRBD1 TGCGCCAGCAGCCAACTTCCGGGACAGGGGGCCAGGGGGACTGAAGCTTTCTTT CASSQLPGQGARGTEAFF
TRBJ2-1 TRBV5-6 NA NA TGTGCCAGCAGCCCGGCGGAGGGCCGGAAGTTCTTC CASSPAEGRKFF
TRBJ2-1 TRBV29-1 NA TRBD2 TGCAGCGTAAGGACTAGCGGGGAGAATGAGCAGTTCTTC CSVRTSGENEQFF
TRBJ1-2 TRBV7-8 NA NA TGTGCCAGCAGCTTAACAACGGAGAGGCGGGGTAACTATGGCTACACCTTC CASSLTTERRGNYGYTF
TRBJ1-6 TRBV6-5 NA NA TGTGCCACCTGGCGGGCCGGGTCACCCCTCCACTTT CATWRAGSPLHF
TRBJ2-1 TRBV18 NA NA TGTGCCAGCTCACCTAGGACCGCGCAGGGGGGTAGGAATGAGCAGTTCTTC CASSPRTAQGGRNEQFF
TRBJ1-2 TRBV16 few NA TGTGCCAGCAGCCAATCTGGGGACAGCTACACCTTC CASSQSGDSYTF
TRBJ2-7 TRBV7-9 NA TRBD1 TGTGCCAGCAGCTTATCTTCCGGACAGGGTTACGAGCAGTACTTC CASSLSSGQGYEQYF
TRBJ1-5 TRBV10-3 NA TRBD1 TGTGCCATCAGAGGGACAGGGTGGAATCAGCCCCAGCATTTT CAIRGTGWNQPQHF
TRBJ1-2 TRBV4-1 NA TRBD1 TGCGCCAGCAGCCAAGAATACACAGGGGCCTATGGCTACACCTTC CASSQEYTGAYGYTF
TRBJ1-5 TRBV3-1/TRBV3-2 few TRBD1 TGTGCCAGCAGCCAGGGACAGACACAGCCCCAGCATTTT CASSQGQTQPQHF
TRBJ2-7 TRBV5-1 NA NA TGCGCCAGCAGCTTATATCGACAGGGAGGAAGTCACGAGCAGTACTTC CASSLYRQGGSHEQYF
TRBJ2-5 TRBV2 few NA TGTGCCAGCAGTGGGAAGAGGGAGACCCAGTACTTC CASSGKRETQYF
TRBJ2-1 TRBV6-4 NA TRBD1 TGTGCCAGCAGTGAGGGCCAGGGGGCTGATGAGCAGTTCTTC CASSEGQGADEQFF
TRBJ1-4 TRBV2 NA NA TGTGCCAGCAGTGTCATCGCTAGGTCTGGAAAACTGTTTTTT CASSVIARSGKLFF
TRBJ1-4 TRBV18 NA TRBD1 TGTGCCAGCACGGACAGGGGCGGTGAAAAACTGTTTTTT CASTDRGGEKLFF
TRBJ1-4 TRBV6-5 NA TRBD1 TGTGCCAGCAGGGGGGACAGTGCAACTAATGAAAAACTGTTTTTT CASRGDSATNEKLFF
TRBJ2-1 TRBV5-1 few TRBD1 TGCGCCAGCAGCTTACCGGGACAGACCAACAATGAGCAGTTCTTC CASSLPGQTNNEQFF
TRBJ1-1 TRBV5-1 NA NA TGCGCCAGCAGCTTGTACGGCAGGGGGAACACTGAAGCTTTCTTT CASSLYGRGNTEAFF
TRBJ1-1 TRBV7-6 NA NA TGTGCCAGCAGCTTAGGTTCAGCAGGGGCTGGTATGAACACTGAAGCTTTCTTT CASSLGSAGAGMNTEAFF